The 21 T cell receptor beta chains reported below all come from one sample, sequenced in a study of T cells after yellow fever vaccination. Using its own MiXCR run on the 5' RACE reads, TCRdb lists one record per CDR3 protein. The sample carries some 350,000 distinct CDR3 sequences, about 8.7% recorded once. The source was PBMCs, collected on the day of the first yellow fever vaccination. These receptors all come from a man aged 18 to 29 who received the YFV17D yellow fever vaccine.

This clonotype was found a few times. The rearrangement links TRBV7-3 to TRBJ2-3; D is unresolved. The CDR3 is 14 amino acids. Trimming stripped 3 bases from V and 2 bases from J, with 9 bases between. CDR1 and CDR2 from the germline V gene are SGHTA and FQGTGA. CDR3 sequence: CASSLTRNTDTQYF. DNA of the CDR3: TGTGCCAGCAGCTTGACAAGGAACACAGATACGCAGTATTTT.

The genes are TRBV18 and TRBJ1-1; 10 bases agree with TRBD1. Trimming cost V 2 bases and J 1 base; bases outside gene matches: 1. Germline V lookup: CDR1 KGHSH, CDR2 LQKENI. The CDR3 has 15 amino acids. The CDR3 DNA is TGTGCCAGCTCACCAAGACAGGGGGCGAACACTGAAGCTTTCTTT. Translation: CASSPRQGANTEAFF.

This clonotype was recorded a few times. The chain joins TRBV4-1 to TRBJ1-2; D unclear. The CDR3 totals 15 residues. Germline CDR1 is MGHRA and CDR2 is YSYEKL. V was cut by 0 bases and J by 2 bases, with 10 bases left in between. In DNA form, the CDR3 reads TGCGCCAGCAGCCAAGAGTCCACAGCAAACTATGGCTACACCTTC. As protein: CASSQESTANYGYTF.

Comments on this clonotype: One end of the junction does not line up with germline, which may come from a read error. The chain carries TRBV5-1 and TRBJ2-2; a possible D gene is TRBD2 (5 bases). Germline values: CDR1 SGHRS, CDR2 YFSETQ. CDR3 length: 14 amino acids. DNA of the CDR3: TGCGCCAGCAGCTGGGTCGGGAACGCCGGGGAGCTGTTTTTT. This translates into CASSWVGNAGELFF.

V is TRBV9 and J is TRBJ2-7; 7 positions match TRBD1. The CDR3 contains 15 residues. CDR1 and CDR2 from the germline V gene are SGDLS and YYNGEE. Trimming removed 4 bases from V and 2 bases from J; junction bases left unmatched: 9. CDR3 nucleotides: TGTGCCAGCAGCCTTCGGGACAGCTTAACCTACGAGCAGTACTTC. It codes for CASSLRDSLTYEQYF.

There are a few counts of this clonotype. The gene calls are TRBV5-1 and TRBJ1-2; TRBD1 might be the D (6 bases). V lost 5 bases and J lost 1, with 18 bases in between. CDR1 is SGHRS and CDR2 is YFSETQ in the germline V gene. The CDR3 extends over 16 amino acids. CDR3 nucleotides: TGCGCCAGCAGAGCGGAGGTGGACAGAAGTAACTATGGCTACACCTTC. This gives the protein CASRAEVDRSNYGYTF.

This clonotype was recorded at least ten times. CDR3 nucleotide sequence: TGTGCCAGCACCTTCGGCGGGACTAGAAGAGATACGCAGTATTTT. This sequence encodes CASTFGGTRRDTQYF. The rearrangement joins TRBV7-2 to TRBJ2-3, with TRBD2 matching over 8 bases. J was trimmed by 5 bases and V by 7 bases; bases with no gene match: 11. Germline loops: CDR1 SGHTA, CDR2 FQGNSA. The CDR3 has 15 amino acids.

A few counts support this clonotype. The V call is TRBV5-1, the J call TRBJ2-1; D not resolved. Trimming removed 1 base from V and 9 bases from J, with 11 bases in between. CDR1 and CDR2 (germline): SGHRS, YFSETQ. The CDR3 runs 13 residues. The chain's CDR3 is CASSLNLLVEQFF. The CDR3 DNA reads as TGCGCCAGCAGCTTGAACCTATTGGTTGAGCAGTTCTTC.

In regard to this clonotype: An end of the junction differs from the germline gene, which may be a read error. The chain's CDR3 is CTSSPIGGSLDVGELFF. In DNA, the CDR3 is TGTACCAGCAGCCCCATAGGAGGTTCTTTGGATGTCGGGGAGCTGTTTTTT. This chain connects TRBV4-2 to TRBJ2-2, with D perhaps TRBD2 (5 bases). The germline V gene encodes CDR1 LGHNA and CDR2 YNFKEQ. The CDR3 covers 17 residues.

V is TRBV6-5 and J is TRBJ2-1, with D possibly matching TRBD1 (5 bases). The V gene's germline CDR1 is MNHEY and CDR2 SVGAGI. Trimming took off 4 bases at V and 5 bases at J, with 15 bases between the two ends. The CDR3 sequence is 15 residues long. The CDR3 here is CASSSWGPYHNEQFF. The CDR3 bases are TGTGCCAGCAGTTCTTGGGGCCCCTATCACAATGAGCAGTTCTTC.

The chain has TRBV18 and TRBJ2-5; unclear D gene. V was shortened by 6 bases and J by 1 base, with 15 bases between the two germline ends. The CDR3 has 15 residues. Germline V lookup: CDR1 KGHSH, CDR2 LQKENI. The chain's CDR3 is CASSPRWSLQETQYF. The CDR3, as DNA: TGTGCCAGCTCCCCCCGATGGAGCCTCCAAGAGACCCAGTACTTC.

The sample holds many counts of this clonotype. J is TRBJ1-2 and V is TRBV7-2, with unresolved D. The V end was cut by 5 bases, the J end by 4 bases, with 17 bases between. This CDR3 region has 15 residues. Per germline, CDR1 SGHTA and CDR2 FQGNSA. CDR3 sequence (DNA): TGTGCCAGCAGCCCAGGACCCCCGGCCACCTATGGCTACACCTTC. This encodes CASSPGPPATYGYTF.

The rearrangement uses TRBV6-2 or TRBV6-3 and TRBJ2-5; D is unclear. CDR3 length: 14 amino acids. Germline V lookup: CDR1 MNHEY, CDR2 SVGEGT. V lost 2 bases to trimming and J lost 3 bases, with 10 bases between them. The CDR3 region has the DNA TGTGCCAGCAGTTACCCCCATTGGGAAGAGACCCAGTACTTC. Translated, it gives CASSYPHWEETQYF.

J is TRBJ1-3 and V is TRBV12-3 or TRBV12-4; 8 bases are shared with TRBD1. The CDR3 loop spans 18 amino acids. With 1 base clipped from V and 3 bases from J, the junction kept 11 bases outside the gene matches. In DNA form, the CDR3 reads TGTGCCAGCAGTTTAGGACAGGGGTATGGAGTGGGTGGAAACACCATATATTTT. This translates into CASSLGQGYGVGGNTIYF.

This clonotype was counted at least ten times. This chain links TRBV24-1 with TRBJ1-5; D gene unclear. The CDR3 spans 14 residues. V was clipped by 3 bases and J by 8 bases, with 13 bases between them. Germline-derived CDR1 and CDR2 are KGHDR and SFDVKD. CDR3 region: CATSDTPEEKPQHF. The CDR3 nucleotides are TGTGCCACCAGTGATACCCCAGAGGAGAAGCCCCAGCATTTT.

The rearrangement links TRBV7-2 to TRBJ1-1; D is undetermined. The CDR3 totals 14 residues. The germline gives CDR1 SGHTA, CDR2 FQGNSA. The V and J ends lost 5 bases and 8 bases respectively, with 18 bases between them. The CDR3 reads CASSLHPVIREAFF. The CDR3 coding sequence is TGTGCCAGCAGCCTTCACCCGGTTATCCGCGAAGCTTTCTTT.

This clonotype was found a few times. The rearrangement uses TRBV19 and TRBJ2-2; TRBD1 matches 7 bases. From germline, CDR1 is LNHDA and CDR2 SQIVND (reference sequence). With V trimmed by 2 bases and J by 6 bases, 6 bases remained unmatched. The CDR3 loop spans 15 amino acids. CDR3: CASSIIGQGAGELFF. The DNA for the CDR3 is TGTGCCAGTAGTATAATTGGGCAGGGGGCCGGGGAGCTGTTTTTT. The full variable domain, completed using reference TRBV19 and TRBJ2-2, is DGGITQSPKYLFRKEGQNVTLSCEQNLNHDAMYWYRQDPGQGLRLIYYSQIVNDFQKGDIAEGYSVSREKKESFPLTVTSAQKNPTAFYLCASSIIGQGAGELFFGEGSRLTVL.

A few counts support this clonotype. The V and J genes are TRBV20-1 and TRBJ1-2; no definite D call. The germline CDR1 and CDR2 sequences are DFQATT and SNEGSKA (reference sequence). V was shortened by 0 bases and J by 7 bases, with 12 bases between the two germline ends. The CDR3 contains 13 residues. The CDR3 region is CSARDKGRAGYTF. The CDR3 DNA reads TGCAGTGCTAGAGATAAGGGTAGGGCTGGCTACACCTTC.

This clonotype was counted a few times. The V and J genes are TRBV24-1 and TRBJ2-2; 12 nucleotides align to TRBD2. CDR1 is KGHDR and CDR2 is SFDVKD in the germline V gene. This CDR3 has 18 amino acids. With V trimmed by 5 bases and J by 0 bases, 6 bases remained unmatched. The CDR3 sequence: CATSGLAGANTNTGELFF. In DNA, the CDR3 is TGTGCCACCAGTGGACTAGCGGGGGCCAACACGAACACCGGGGAGCTGTTTTTT.

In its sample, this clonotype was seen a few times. Here the CDR3 reads CASSYRSYEETQYF. The CDR3 DNA follows: TGTGCCAGCAGTTACCGAAGTTACGAAGAGACCCAGTACTTC. The genes are TRBV6-5 and TRBJ2-5; no reliable D call. Germline-derived CDR1 and CDR2 are MNHEY and SVGAGI. The CDR3 has 14 residues. V was trimmed by 2 bases and J by 3 bases, leaving 10 bases between them.

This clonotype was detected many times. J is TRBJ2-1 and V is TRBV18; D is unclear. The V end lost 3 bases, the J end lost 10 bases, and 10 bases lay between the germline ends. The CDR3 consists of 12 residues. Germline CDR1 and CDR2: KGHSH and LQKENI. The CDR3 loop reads CASSPWAKEQFF. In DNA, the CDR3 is TGTGCCAGCTCACCCTGGGCCAAGGAGCAGTTCTTC. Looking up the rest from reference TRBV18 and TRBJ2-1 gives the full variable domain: NAGVMQNPRHLVRRRGQEARLRCSPMKGHSHVYWYRQLPEEGLKFMVYLQKENIIDESGMPKERFSAEFPKEGPSILRIQQVVRGDSAAYFCASSPWAKEQFFGPGTRLTVL.